These T cell receptor beta chains were read from a single sample in a study of control samples from healthy donors and cancer patients. Clones were sequenced by immunoSEQ multiplex PCR, and TCRdb holds only the in-frame ones, with some missing. The sample has tens of thousands of clones, approximately 89% seen once. The sequenced sample consisted of blood. These receptors were obtained from a woman in her twenties or thirties in good health. The CDR3 runs from the conserved cysteine through the conserved F or W. The order of the fields is D gene, V gene, J gene, clone size, CDR3 protein, CDR3 DNA. D genes are given only for firm matches. Only some rows state a clone size, as once, few, many or a class for expanded clones.

d_gene: TRBD2; v_gene: TRBV3-1/TRBV3-2; j_gene: TRBJ2-4; abundance: -; CDR3aa: CASSQDSGTSGFKKNIQYF; CDR3nt: TGTGCCAGCAGCCAAGATTCCGGGACTAGCGGATTCAAGAAAAACATTCAGTACTTC
d_gene: -; v_gene: TRBV5-1; j_gene: TRBJ1-4; abundance: -; CDR3aa: CASSFYGAGNEKLFF; CDR3nt: TGCGCCAGCAGCTTTTACGGGGCCGGTAATGAAAAACTGTTTTTT
d_gene: -; v_gene: TRBV5-1; j_gene: TRBJ1-1; abundance: -; CDR3aa: CASSLVPGGDTEAFF; CDR3nt: TGCGCCAGCAGCTTGGTTCCGGGCGGGGACACTGAAGCTTTCTTT
d_gene: TRBD1; v_gene: TRBV29-1; j_gene: TRBJ1-2; abundance: -; CDR3aa: CSVEPRDRPNYGYTF; CDR3nt: TGCAGCGTTGAACCCCGGGACAGACCTAACTATGGCTACACCTTC
d_gene: -; v_gene: TRBV5-1; j_gene: TRBJ2-3; abundance: -; CDR3aa: CASSVKYLARDTDTQYF; CDR3nt: TGCGCCAGCAGTGTGAAGTACCTAGCTCGAGATACAGATACGCAGTATTTT
d_gene: -; v_gene: TRBV5-5; j_gene: TRBJ2-1; abundance: -; CDR3aa: CASSLDQAYNEQFF; CDR3nt: TGTGCCAGCAGCTTGGACCAAGCCTACAATGAGCAGTTCTTC
d_gene: TRBD1; v_gene: TRBV10-3; j_gene: TRBJ1-4; abundance: -; CDR3aa: CAIRAGQGLDEKLFF; CDR3nt: TGTGCCATCAGGGCGGGACAGGGTCTCGATGAAAAACTGTTTTTT
d_gene: TRBD1; v_gene: TRBV5-1; j_gene: TRBJ1-2; abundance: few; CDR3aa: CASSLVPSDRGYGYTF; CDR3nt: TGCGCCAGCAGCTTGGTACCCAGCGACAGGGGCTATGGCTACACCTTC
d_gene: TRBD2; v_gene: TRBV10-3; j_gene: TRBJ2-3; abundance: -; CDR3aa: CAASGGAADTQYF; CDR3nt: TGTGCCGCTAGCGGGGGGGCCGCAGATACGCAGTATTTT
d_gene: TRBD1; v_gene: TRBV6-5; j_gene: TRBJ2-5; abundance: -; CDR3aa: CASSFRDRGLQETQYF; CDR3nt: TGTGCCAGCAGTTTCCGGGACAGGGGGCTTCAAGAGACCCAGTACTTC
d_gene: -; v_gene: TRBV5-1; j_gene: TRBJ1-5; abundance: once; CDR3aa: CASSLVGAQGGGPQHF; CDR3nt: TGCGCCAGCAGCTTGGTGGGAGCACAGGGAGGTGGGCCCCAGCATTTT
d_gene: TRBD1; v_gene: TRBV5-6; j_gene: TRBJ1-4; abundance: -; CDR3aa: CASSTGQGALEKLFF; CDR3nt: TGTGCCAGCAGCACCGGACAGGGGGCTTTGGAAAAACTGTTTTTT
d_gene: -; v_gene: TRBV5-8; j_gene: TRBJ2-7; abundance: -; CDR3aa: CASSLVSASSYEQYF; CDR3nt: TGTGCCAGCAGCTTGGTGTCAGCGAGCTCCTACGAGCAGTACTTC
d_gene: -; v_gene: TRBV29-1; j_gene: TRBJ2-1; abundance: -; CDR3aa: CSVDGGTEQFF; CDR3nt: TGCAGCGTTGATGGCGGGACTGAGCAGTTCTTC
d_gene: TRBD2; v_gene: TRBV19; j_gene: TRBJ2-3; abundance: -; CDR3aa: CASSTGLVSTDTQYF; CDR3nt: TGTGCCAGTAGTACCGGACTAGTTTCCACAGATACGCAGTATTTT
d_gene: -; v_gene: TRBV28; j_gene: TRBJ1-4; abundance: -; CDR3aa: CASTETAGGGEKLFF; CDR3nt: TGTGCCAGCACCGAAACCGCGGGGGGTGGAGAAAAACTGTTTTTT
d_gene: TRBD2; v_gene: TRBV24-1; j_gene: TRBJ2-1; abundance: -; CDR3aa: CATSDSAGGRSYNEQFF; CDR3nt: TGTGCCACCAGTGATAGTGCGGGAGGACGCTCCTACAATGAGCAGTTCTTC
d_gene: -; v_gene: TRBV11-2; j_gene: TRBJ1-1; abundance: -; CDR3aa: CASSLRQGTNTEAFF; CDR3nt: TGTGCCAGCAGCTTAAGGCAGGGGACGAACACTGAAGCTTTCTTT
d_gene: -; v_gene: TRBV10-3; j_gene: TRBJ2-5; abundance: -; CDR3aa: CAISEQGETQYF; CDR3nt: TGTGCCATCAGTGAGCAGGGGGAGACCCAGTACTTC
d_gene: -; v_gene: TRBV5-1; j_gene: TRBJ2-7; abundance: -; CDR3aa: CASSLGYQGTYEQYF; CDR3nt: TGCGCCAGCAGCTTGGGCTACCAAGGGACCTACGAGCAGTACTTC
d_gene: TRBD1; v_gene: TRBV30; j_gene: TRBJ1-2; abundance: -; CDR3aa: CAWSRGTGGVNYGYTF; CDR3nt: TGTGCCTGGAGTAGAGGGACAGGGGGCGTAAACTATGGCTACACCTTC
d_gene: -; v_gene: TRBV27; j_gene: TRBJ1-4; abundance: -; CDR3aa: CASSLSHSANEKLFF; CDR3nt: TGTGCCAGCAGTTTATCGCATTCAGCTAATGAAAAACTGTTTTTT
d_gene: -; v_gene: TRBV3-1/TRBV3-2; j_gene: TRBJ1-1; abundance: -; CDR3aa: CASSPRGNTEAFF; CDR3nt: TGTGCCAGCAGCCCCAGGGGGAACACTGAAGCTTTCTTT
d_gene: -; v_gene: TRBV14; j_gene: TRBJ2-1; abundance: -; CDR3aa: CASSQEGSIIQDNEQFF; CDR3nt: TGTGCCAGCAGCCAAGAGGGCAGCATAATACAAGACAATGAGCAGTTCTTC
d_gene: -; v_gene: TRBV19; j_gene: TRBJ2-2; abundance: -; CDR3aa: CASTNPNTGELFF; CDR3nt: TGTGCCAGTACTAATCCGAACACCGGGGAGCTGTTTTTT
d_gene: -; v_gene: TRBV6-6; j_gene: TRBJ2-2; abundance: -; CDR3aa: CASSYGSAANTGELFF; CDR3nt: TGTGCCAGCAGTTACGGCTCAGCGGCGAACACCGGGGAGCTGTTTTTT
d_gene: -; v_gene: TRBV3-1/TRBV3-2; j_gene: TRBJ1-6; abundance: once; CDR3aa: CASSQEKYGGGSSYNSPLHF; CDR3nt: TGTGCCAGCAGCCAAGAAAAGTACGGTGGGGGGAGCTCCTATAATTCACCCCTCCACTTT
d_gene: -; v_gene: TRBV18; j_gene: TRBJ2-7; abundance: -; CDR3aa: CASSPPGSFSSYEQYF; CDR3nt: TGTGCCAGCTCACCACCTGGCAGTTTTAGCTCCTACGAGCAGTACTTC
d_gene: TRBD2; v_gene: TRBV4-2; j_gene: TRBJ2-1; abundance: -; CDR3aa: CASSQDVVAGTSEYNEQFF; CDR3nt: TGTGCCAGCAGCCAAGATGTCGTGGCCGGGACTAGCGAGTACAATGAGCAGTTCTTC
d_gene: TRBD1; v_gene: TRBV5-1; j_gene: TRBJ2-5; abundance: -; CDR3aa: CASSWGQGAQETQYF; CDR3nt: TGCGCCAGCAGCTGGGGACAGGGCGCCCAAGAGACCCAGTACTTC
d_gene: -; v_gene: TRBV6-6; j_gene: TRBJ1-1; abundance: -; CDR3aa: CASTRTKNTEAFF; CDR3nt: TGTGCCAGCACCCGGACAAAGAACACTGAAGCTTTCTTT
d_gene: TRBD2; v_gene: TRBV5-1; j_gene: TRBJ2-1; abundance: -; CDR3aa: CASSFTGGSYNEQFF; CDR3nt: TGCGCCAGCAGCTTCACGGGGGGCTCCTACAATGAGCAGTTCTTC
d_gene: -; v_gene: TRBV28; j_gene: TRBJ1-5; abundance: -; CDR3aa: CAAGSQPQHF; CDR3nt: TGCGCCGCGGGAAGTCAGCCCCAGCATTTT
d_gene: -; v_gene: TRBV9; j_gene: TRBJ1-6; abundance: -; CDR3aa: CASSVGNDNSPLHF; CDR3nt: TGTGCCAGCAGCGTAGGTAATGATAATTCACCCCTCCACTTT
d_gene: -; v_gene: TRBV19; j_gene: TRBJ1-1; abundance: -; CDR3aa: CASSMGSARGTEAFF; CDR3nt: TGTGCCAGTAGTATGGGGTCTGCCCGAGGGACTGAAGCTTTCTTT
d_gene: -; v_gene: TRBV5-1; j_gene: TRBJ2-3; abundance: -; CDR3aa: CASSLAGHQEDTQYF; CDR3nt: TGCGCCAGCAGCTTGGCCGGGCATCAGGAGGATACGCAGTATTTT